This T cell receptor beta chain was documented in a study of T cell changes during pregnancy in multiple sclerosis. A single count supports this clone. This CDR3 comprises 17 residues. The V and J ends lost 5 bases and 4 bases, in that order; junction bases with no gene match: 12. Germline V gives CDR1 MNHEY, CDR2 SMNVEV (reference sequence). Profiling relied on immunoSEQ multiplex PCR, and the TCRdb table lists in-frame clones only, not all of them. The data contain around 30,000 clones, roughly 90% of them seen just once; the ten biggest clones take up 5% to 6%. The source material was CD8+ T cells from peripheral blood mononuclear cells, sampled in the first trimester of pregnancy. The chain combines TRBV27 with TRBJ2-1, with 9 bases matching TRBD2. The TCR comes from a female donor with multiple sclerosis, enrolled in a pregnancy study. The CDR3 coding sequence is TGTGCCAGCAGTCCGGGGCGTCAAGCGGGAGGTTACAATGAGCAGTTCTTC. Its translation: CASSPGRQAGGYNEQFF.